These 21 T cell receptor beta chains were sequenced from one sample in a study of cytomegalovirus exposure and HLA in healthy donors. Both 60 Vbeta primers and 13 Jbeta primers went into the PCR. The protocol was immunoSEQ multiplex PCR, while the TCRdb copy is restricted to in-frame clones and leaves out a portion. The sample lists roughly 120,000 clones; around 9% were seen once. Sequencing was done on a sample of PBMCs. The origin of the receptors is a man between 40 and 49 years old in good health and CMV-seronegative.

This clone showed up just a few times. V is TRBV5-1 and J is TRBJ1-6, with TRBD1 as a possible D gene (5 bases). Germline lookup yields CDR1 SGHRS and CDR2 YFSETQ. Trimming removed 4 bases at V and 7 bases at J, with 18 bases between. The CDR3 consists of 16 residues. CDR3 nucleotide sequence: TGCGCCAGCAGCCCCTCCGGGGGGGTCGGCAATTCACCCCTCCACTTT. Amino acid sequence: CASSPSGGVGNSPLHF.

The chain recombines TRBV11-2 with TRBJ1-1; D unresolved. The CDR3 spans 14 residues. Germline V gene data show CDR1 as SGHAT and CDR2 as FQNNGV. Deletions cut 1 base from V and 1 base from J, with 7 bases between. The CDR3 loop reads CASSLVGWNTEAFF. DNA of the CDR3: TGTGCCAGCAGCTTAGTGGGCTGGAACACTGAAGCTTTCTTT.

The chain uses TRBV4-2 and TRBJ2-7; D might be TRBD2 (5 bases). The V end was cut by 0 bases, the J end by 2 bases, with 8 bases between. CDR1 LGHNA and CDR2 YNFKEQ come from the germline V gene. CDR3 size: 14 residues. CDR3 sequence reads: CASSQERVPYEQYF. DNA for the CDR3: TGTGCCAGCAGCCAAGAGAGGGTCCCCTACGAGCAGTACTTC.

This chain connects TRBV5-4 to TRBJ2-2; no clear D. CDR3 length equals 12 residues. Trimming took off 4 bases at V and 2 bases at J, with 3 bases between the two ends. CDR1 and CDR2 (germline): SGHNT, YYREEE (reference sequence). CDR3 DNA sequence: TGTGCCAGCAGCCTCAACACCGGGGAGCTGTTTTTT. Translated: CASSLNTGELFF.

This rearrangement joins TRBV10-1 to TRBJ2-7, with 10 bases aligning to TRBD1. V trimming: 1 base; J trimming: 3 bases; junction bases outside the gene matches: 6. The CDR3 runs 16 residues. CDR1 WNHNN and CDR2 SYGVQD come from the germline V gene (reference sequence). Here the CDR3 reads CASSEYEGQGVYEQYF. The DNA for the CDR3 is TGCGCCAGCAGTGAGTATGAAGGACAGGGGGTCTACGAGCAGTACTTC.

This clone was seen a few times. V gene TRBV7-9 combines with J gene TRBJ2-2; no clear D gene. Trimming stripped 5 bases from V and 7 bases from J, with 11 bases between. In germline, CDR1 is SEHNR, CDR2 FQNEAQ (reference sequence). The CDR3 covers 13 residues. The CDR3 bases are TGTGCCAGCAGCCCGAGAGGTGGCGGGGAGCTGTTTTTT. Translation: CASSPRGGGELFF.

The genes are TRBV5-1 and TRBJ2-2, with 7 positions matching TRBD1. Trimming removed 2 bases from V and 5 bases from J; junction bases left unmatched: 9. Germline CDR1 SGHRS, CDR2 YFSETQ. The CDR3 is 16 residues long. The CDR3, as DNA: TGCGCCAGCAGCTTAGAGACAGGGAAGGGGACCGGGGAGCTGTTTTTT. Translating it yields CASSLETGKGTGELFF.

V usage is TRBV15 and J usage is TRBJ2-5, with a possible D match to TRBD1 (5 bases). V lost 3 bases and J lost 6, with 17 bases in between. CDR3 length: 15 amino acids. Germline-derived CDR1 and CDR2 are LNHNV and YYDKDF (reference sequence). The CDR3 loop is CATSSPVDSLQTQYF. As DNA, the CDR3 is TGTGCCACCAGCAGCCCGGTAGACAGCTTGCAGACCCAGTACTTC.

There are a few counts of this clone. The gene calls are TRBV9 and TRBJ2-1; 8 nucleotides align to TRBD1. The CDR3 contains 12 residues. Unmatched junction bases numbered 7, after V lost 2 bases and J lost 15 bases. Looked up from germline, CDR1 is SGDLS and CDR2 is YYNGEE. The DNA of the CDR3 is TGTGCCAGCAGCGTGAATATGGGACAGGCGTTCTTC. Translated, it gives CASSVNMGQAFF.

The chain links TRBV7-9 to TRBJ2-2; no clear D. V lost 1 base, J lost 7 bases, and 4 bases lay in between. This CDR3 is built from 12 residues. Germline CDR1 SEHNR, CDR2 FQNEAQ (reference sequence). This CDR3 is CASSLVYGELFF. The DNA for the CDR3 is TGTGCCAGCAGCTTAGTGTACGGGGAGCTGTTTTTT.

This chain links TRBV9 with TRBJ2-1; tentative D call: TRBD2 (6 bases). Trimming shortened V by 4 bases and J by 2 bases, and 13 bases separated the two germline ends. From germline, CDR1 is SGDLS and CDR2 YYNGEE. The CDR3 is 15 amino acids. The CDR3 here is CASSFTGEAYNEQFF. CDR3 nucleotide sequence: TGTGCCAGCAGCTTTACGGGGGAAGCCTACAATGAGCAGTTCTTC.

The chain's CDR3 is CASSPLVVDTQYF. The CDR3 bases are TGTGCCAGCAGCCCACTAGTCGTAGATACGCAGTATTTT. J is TRBJ2-3 and V is TRBV2, with a weak D call TRBD2 (5 bases). The CDR3 is 13 amino acids. Germline lookup yields CDR1 SNHLY and CDR2 FYNNEI. Trimming removed 6 bases from V and 5 bases from J, with 12 bases in between. The full variable domain, with the rest looked up from reference TRBV2 and TRBJ2-3, is EPEVTQTPSHQVTQMGQEVILRCVPISNHLYFYWYRQILGQKVEFLVSFYNNEISEKSEIFDDQFSVERPDGSNFTLKIRSTKLEDSAMYFCASSPLVVDTQYFGPGTRLTVL.

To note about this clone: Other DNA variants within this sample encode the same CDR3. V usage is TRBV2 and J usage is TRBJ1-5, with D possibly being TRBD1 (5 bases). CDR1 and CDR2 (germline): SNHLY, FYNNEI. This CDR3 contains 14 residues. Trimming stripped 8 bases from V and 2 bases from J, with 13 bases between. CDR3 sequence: CASSLGGGNQPQHF. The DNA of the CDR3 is TGTGCCAGCTCCCTGGGGGGGGGCAATCAGCCCCAGCATTTT.

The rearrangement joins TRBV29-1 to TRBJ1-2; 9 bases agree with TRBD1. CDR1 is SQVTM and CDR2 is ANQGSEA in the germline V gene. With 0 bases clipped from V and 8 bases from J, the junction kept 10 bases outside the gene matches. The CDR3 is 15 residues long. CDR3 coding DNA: TGCAGCGTTGAAGAACCCGGGACAGGGAGTCAGGGCTACACCTTC. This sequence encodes CSVEEPGTGSQGYTF. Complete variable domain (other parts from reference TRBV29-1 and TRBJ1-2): SAVISQKPSRDICQRGTSLTIQCQVDSQVTMMFWYRQQPGQSLTLIATANQGSEATYESGFVIDKFPISRPNLTFSTLTVSNMSPEDSSIYLCSVEEPGTGSQGYTFGSGTRLTVV.

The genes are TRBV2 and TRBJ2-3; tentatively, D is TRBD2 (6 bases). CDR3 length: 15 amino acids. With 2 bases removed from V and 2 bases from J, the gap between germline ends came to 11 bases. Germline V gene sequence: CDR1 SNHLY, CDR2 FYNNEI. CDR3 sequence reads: CASSEWSSDTDTQYF. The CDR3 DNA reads TGTGCCAGCAGTGAATGGTCTAGCGACACAGATACGCAGTATTTT.

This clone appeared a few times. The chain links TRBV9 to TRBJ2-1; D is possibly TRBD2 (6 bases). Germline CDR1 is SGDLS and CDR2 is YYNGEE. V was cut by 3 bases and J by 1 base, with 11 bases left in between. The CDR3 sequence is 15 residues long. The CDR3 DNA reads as TGTGCCAGCAGCGGGAGCGGGCCTTCCTACAATGAGCAGTTCTTC. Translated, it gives CASSGSGPSYNEQFF.

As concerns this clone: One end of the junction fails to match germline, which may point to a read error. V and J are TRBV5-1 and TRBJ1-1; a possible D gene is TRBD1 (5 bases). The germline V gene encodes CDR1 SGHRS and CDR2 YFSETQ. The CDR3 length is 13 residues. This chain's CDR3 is CASSLDTNTEAFF. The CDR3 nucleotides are TGCGCCAGCAGTTTGGACACGAACACTGAAGCTTTCTTT.

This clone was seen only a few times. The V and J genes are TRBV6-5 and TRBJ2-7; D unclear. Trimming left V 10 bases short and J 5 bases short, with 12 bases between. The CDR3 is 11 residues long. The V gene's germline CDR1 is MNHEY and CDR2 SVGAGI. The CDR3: CATGSTNEQYF. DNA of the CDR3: TGTGCCACCGGAAGTACTAACGAGCAGTACTTC.

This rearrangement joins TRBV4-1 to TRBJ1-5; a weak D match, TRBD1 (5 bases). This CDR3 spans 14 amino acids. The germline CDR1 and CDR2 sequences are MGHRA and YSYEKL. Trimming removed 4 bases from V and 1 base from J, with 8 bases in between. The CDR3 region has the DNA TGCGCCAGCAGCCCGGGGGGAAGCAATCAGCCCCAGCATTTT. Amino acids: CASSPGGSNQPQHF.

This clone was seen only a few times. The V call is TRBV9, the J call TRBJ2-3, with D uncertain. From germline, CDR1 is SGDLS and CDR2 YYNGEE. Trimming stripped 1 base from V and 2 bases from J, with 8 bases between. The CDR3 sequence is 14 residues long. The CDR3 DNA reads TGTGCCAGCAGCGTAAGCGCGGACACAGATACGCAGTATTTT. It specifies CASSVSADTDTQYF.

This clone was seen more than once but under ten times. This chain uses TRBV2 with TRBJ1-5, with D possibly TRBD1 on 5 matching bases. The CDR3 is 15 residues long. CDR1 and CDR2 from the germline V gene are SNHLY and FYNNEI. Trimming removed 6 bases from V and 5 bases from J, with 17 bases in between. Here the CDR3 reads CASSARIRRDQPQHF. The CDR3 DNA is TGTGCCAGCAGCGCTCGGATTCGCAGGGATCAGCCCCAGCATTTT.